The 25 T cell receptor beta chains presented below share a single source sample, sequenced in a study of T-cell reconstitution after alpha-beta-depleted transplantation in children. Unique molecular identifiers were incorporated when the TCRbeta library was constructed. TCRdb re-analysed the PCR reads in MiXCR, keeping a single row per CDR3 protein. The sample records 500,000 to 600,000 distinct CDR3 sequences, approximately 20% being singletons. Here the sequenced sample was PBMCs from the stem cell graft donor, taken from the stem cell graft. The receptors were sampled from a human donor who donated a stem cell graft to a child with acute lymphoblastic leukemia.

This clonotype was counted many times. The J gene is TRBJ2-1, the V gene TRBV29-1; 9 positions match TRBD1. V lost 8 bases, J lost 8 bases, and 13 bases stayed unmatched. The CDR3 covers 14 residues. Looked up from germline, CDR1 is SQVTM and CDR2 is ANQGSEA. The CDR3 is CSITGTGLGDEQFF. DNA for the CDR3: TGCAGCATTACCGGGACAGGGCTCGGGGATGAGCAGTTCTTC.

This clonotype has a handful of counts. The chain links TRBV19 to TRBJ2-7, with 7 bases that match TRBD1. The CDR3 runs to 13 residues. The trim removed 6 bases at V and 11 bases at J, leaving 13 bases unmatched. CDR1 is LNHDA, CDR2 SQIVND, per germline (reference sequence). CDR3 protein: CASRLRDSTSEYF. The CDR3 bases are TGTGCCAGTAGATTGAGGGACAGCACGAGTGAGTACTTC.

This clonotype was detected a few times. V gene TRBV9 combines with J gene TRBJ2-7, with 8 bases identical to TRBD2. This CDR3 spans 16 amino acids. V trimming: 0 bases; J trimming: 2 bases; junction bases outside the gene matches: 7. CDR1 is SGDLS and CDR2 is YYNGEE in the germline V gene. The CDR3 DNA is TGTGCCAGCAGCGTAGCTACGACTAGCGTGGCCTACGAGCAGTACTTC. It is translated as CASSVATTSVAYEQYF.

The chain joins TRBV12-3 or TRBV12-4 to TRBJ1-5; the match to TRBD1 covers 8 bases. J gave up 2 bases and V 7 bases, and 1 base lay outside the gene matches. The CDR3 covers 13 residues. CDR3 DNA: TGTGCCAGCAAACAGGGGGGCAATCAGCCCCAGCATTTT. Translation gives CASKQGGNQPQHF.

V is TRBV5-1 and J is TRBJ2-2; maybe TRBD1 (6 bases). The V gene lost 4 bases and the J gene lost 0 bases, with 28 bases spanning the gap. This CDR3 has 21 amino acids. CDR1 is SGHRS and CDR2 is YFSETQ in the germline V gene. In nucleotides, the CDR3 is TGCGCCAGCAGCACCGACAGGCTCCGGTCCAAAATCACCGCGAACACCGGGGAGCTGTTTTTT. Amino acid sequence: CASSTDRLRSKITANTGELFF.

The chain links TRBV9 to TRBJ1-4, with D maybe TRBD1 (6 bases). CDR1 and CDR2 from the germline V gene are SGDLS and YYNGEE. Trimming removed 3 bases at V and 4 bases at J, with 13 bases between. This CDR3 comprises 15 residues. This chain's CDR3 is CASSERDRINEKLFF. The DNA for the CDR3 is TGTGCCAGCAGCGAGAGAGACAGGATTAATGAAAAACTGTTTTTT.

The V and J genes are TRBV13 and TRBJ1-1; 10 nucleotides line up with TRBD1. Germline V gene data show CDR1 as PRHDT and CDR2 as FYEKMQ (reference sequence). With V trimmed by 5 bases and J by 2 bases, 8 bases remained unmatched. This CDR3 region has 16 residues. The CDR3 loop reads CASSRRDRGGNTEAFF. CDR3 coding DNA: TGTGCCAGCAGCCGCCGGGACAGGGGAGGAAACACTGAAGCTTTCTTT.

This clonotype was detected many times. The gene calls are TRBV7-9 and TRBJ2-1, with D possibly TRBD1 on 6 matching bases. CDR3 length: 14 amino acids. V lost 1 base, J lost 4 bases, and 8 bases lay in between. The germline V gene encodes CDR1 SEHNR and CDR2 FQNEAQ (reference sequence). The CDR3, as DNA: TGTGCCAGCAGCTTAGGGACAGTTTACAATGAGCAGTTCTTC. Residues: CASSLGTVYNEQFF.

The chain recombines TRBV29-1 with TRBJ2-3; 7 nucleotides line up with TRBD2. The CDR3 runs to 15 residues. The ends lost 6 bases at V and 6 bases at J; junction bases unmatched: 15. In germline, CDR1 is SQVTM, CDR2 ANQGSEA. Written as DNA, the CDR3 is TGCAGCGTCGCTCTCAGCAGGGAGGGCCGGGATACGCAGTATTTT. Its translation: CSVALSREGRDTQYF.

There are a few counts of this clonotype. The J gene is TRBJ2-7, the V gene TRBV20-1, with TRBD2 matching over 10 bases. The ends lost 3 bases at V and 0 bases at J; junction bases unmatched: 11. CDR3 length: 17 amino acids. Germline CDR1 and CDR2: DFQATT and SNEGSKA (reference sequence). The CDR3 region is CSASDTGLAPYSYEQYF. The CDR3 DNA reads TGCAGTGCTAGCGATACGGGACTAGCGCCCTACTCCTACGAGCAGTACTTC.

V is TRBV5-1 and J is TRBJ2-1, with D possibly called TRBD1 or TRBD2 (5 bases each). Trimming removed 0 bases at V and 9 bases at J, with 19 bases between. Germline V gene data show CDR1 as SGHRS and CDR2 as YFSETQ. The CDR3 spans 16 residues. CDR3 sequence: CASSLAAARLRGEQFF. The CDR3 DNA is TGCGCCAGCAGCTTGGCAGCTGCTCGTCTGAGGGGTGAGCAGTTCTTC.

This clonotype was detected a few times. CDR3 loop: CASSPGGEEGSYEQYF. The CDR3 bases are TGTGCCAGCAGCCCAGGGGGAGAGGAGGGGTCCTACGAGCAGTACTTC. The rearrangement uses TRBV27 and TRBJ2-7, with a possible D match to TRBD1 (7 bases). Germline CDR1 reads MNHEY; CDR2 reads SMNVEV (reference sequence). This CDR3 has 16 amino acids. Trimming took off 6 bases at V and 1 base at J, with 19 bases between the two ends.

This clonotype has more than one count but fewer than ten. The J gene is TRBJ1-6, the V gene TRBV3-1; 9 bases are shared with TRBD1. With 0 bases clipped from V and 10 bases from J, the junction kept 7 bases outside the gene matches. The CDR3 has 16 amino acids. Germline V gene data show CDR1 as LGHDT and CDR2 as YNNKEL (reference sequence). DNA of the CDR3: TGTGCCAGCAGCCAAGATGGACAGGGGTTAGGCTCACCCCTCCACTTT. It codes for CASSQDGQGLGSPLHF.

This clonotype showed up just a few times. V is TRBV5-1 and J is TRBJ1-5; the D gene is possibly TRBD1 (6 bases). The V gene's germline CDR1 is SGHRS and CDR2 YFSETQ. The ends were cut back, 4 bases at V and 4 bases at J, with 12 bases in the middle. The CDR3 is 14 residues long. The CDR3 sequence is CASSETGGNQPQHF. Written as DNA, the CDR3 is TGCGCCAGCAGCGAGACAGGCGGAAATCAGCCCCAGCATTTT.

This clonotype turned up a few times. The V and J genes are TRBV12-3 or TRBV12-4 and TRBJ2-2; D is perhaps TRBD2 (6 bases). V was trimmed by 5 bases and J by 7 bases, leaving 20 bases between them. The CDR3 extends over 16 amino acids. The CDR3 sequence: CASSRNLGGRGGELFF. CDR3 DNA sequence: TGTGCCAGCAGTCGAAACTTAGGAGGGCGTGGCGGGGAGCTGTTTTTT.

The rearrangement joins TRBV19 to TRBJ2-3; possibly TRBD2 for D (5 bases). Trimming stripped 5 bases from V and 0 bases from J, with 12 bases between. This CDR3 is 15 amino acids long. CDR1 and CDR2 from the germline V gene are LNHDA and SQIVND (reference sequence). The CDR3 reads CASSWVGASTDTQYF. CDR3 DNA: TGTGCCAGTAGTTGGGTGGGAGCTAGCACAGATACGCAGTATTTT.

V gene TRBV29-1 combines with J gene TRBJ1-6, with 9 nucleotides matching TRBD1. J lost 7 bases, V lost 0 bases, and 1 base had no gene match. The CDR3 length is 14 residues. Looked up from germline, CDR1 is SQVTM and CDR2 is ANQGSEA. The CDR3 bases are TGCAGCGTTGAAGAGGGGACAGGGAATTCACCCCTCCACTTT. This gives the protein CSVEEGTGNSPLHF.

This clonotype was observed a handful of times. The chain carries TRBV5-1 and TRBJ2-7; D is undetermined. CDR3 length: 13 residues. Trimming left V 3 bases short and J 7 bases short, with 14 bases between. Germline CDR1 is SGHRS and CDR2 is YFSETQ. DNA for the CDR3: TGCGCCAGCAGCTCCGATGGCTTCGGGGAGCAGTACTTC. Translation gives CASSSDGFGEQYF.

This clonotype has just a few counts. The gene calls are TRBV6-5 and TRBJ2-3; 9 bases are shared with TRBD2. The V and J ends lost 2 bases and 3 bases, in that order; junction bases with no gene match: 12. Germline V CDR1 and CDR2: MNHEY, SVGAGI. The CDR3 spans 18 residues. The CDR3 region is CASSYVGVAGVRTDTQYF. CDR3 nucleotides: TGTGCCAGCAGTTACGTCGGGGTAGCGGGAGTTAGGACAGATACGCAGTATTTT.

The rearrangement uses TRBV7-6 and TRBJ2-1; a weak D match, TRBD2 (5 bases). Germline CDR1 SGHVS, CDR2 FNYEAQ. The CDR3 length is 18 residues. V gave up 5 bases and J gave up 7 bases, with 27 bases separating them. CDR3 amino acids: CASSPPHTVGGRWNEQFF. The CDR3 DNA follows: TGTGCCAGCAGCCCACCCCACACCGTCGGCGGGCGGTGGAATGAGCAGTTCTTC.

V and J are TRBV10-1 and TRBJ2-6; D is uncertain. The CDR3 loop spans 9 amino acids. V gave up 8 bases and J gave up 14 bases, with 7 bases separating them. Germline V gives CDR1 WNHNN, CDR2 SYGVQD (reference sequence). The CDR3 DNA reads as TGCGCCAGCCTAGGGTTCCTGACTTTC. Amino acid sequence: CASLGFLTF.

This clonotype was seen only a few times. V usage is TRBV19 and J usage is TRBJ2-5; 10 bases match TRBD2. Germline loops: CDR1 LNHDA, CDR2 SQIVND (reference sequence). Trimming took 6 bases from V and 4 from J; bases not matched to a gene: 11. The CDR3 totals 16 residues. CDR3 sequence (DNA): TGTGCCAGTAGAGAATACGGGACTAGCGAAAGAGAGACCCAGTACTTC. Protein product: CASREYGTSERETQYF.

This clonotype came up once. The chain links TRBV6-6 to TRBJ2-5; D remains unclear. V dropped 0 bases and J dropped 13 bases, with 9 bases sitting between them. CDR3 length: 11 residues. The V gene's germline CDR1 is MNHNY and CDR2 SVGAGI (reference sequence). CDR3: CASSYSESRYF. Here the CDR3 DNA reads TGTGCCAGCAGTTACTCCGAGAGTAGGTACTTC.

This chain connects TRBV24-1 to TRBJ2-1; 11 positions match TRBD2. The germline V gene has CDR1 KGHDR and CDR2 SFDVKD. The CDR3 totals 17 residues. The V gene end was trimmed by 6 bases and the J gene end by 5 bases; junction bases not matched to a gene: 11. This CDR3 is CATSPLGGGLADNEQFF. The DNA of the CDR3 is TGTGCCACCAGTCCATTGGGCGGGGGACTAGCGGACAATGAGCAGTTCTTC.

This clonotype was observed a few times. The chain has TRBV7-8 and TRBJ2-2, with 8 bases fitting TRBD1. Germline CDR1 SGHVS, CDR2 FQNEAQ. J gave up 3 bases and V 6 bases, and 6 bases lay outside the gene matches. The length of the CDR3 is 15 residues. The CDR3 sequence is CASRKGQGDTGELFF. CDR3 sequence (DNA): TGTGCCAGCAGAAAAGGACAGGGAGACACCGGGGAGCTGTTTTTT.